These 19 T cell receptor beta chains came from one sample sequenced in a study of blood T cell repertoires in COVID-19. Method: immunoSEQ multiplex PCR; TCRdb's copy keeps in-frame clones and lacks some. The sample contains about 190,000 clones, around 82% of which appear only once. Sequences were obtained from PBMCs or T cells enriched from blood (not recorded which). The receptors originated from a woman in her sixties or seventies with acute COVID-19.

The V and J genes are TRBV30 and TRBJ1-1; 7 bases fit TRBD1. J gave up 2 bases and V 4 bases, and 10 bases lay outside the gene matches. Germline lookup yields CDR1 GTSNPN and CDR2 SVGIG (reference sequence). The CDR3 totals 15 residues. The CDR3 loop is CAWTPGQIANTEAFF. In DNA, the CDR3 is TGTGCCTGGACCCCGGGACAGATAGCTAACACTGAAGCTTTCTTT.

CDR3: CASSEQGLNTGELFF. CDR3 DNA: TGCGCCAGCAGCGAACAGGGGTTGAACACCGGGGAGCTGTTTTTT. The chain joins TRBV5-1 to TRBJ2-2, with 7 bases fitting TRBD1. This CDR3 contains 15 residues. J was trimmed by 1 base and V by 4 bases; bases with no gene match: 4. From germline, CDR1 is SGHRS and CDR2 YFSETQ.

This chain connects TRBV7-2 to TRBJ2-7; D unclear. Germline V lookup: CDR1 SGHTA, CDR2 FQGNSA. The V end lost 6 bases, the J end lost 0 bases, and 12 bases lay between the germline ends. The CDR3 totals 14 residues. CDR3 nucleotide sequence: TGTGCCAGCAGGACGGGTGGGTTCTCCTACGAGCAGTACTTC. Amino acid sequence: CASRTGGFSYEQYF.

The CDR3 DNA is TGTGCCAGCTCACCCAGTGTGACAGGCGATGGCGGGGAGCTGTTTTTT. Protein product: CASSPSVTGDGGELFF. The chain is built from TRBV18 and TRBJ2-2; a weak D match, TRBD1 (6 bases). With 3 bases removed from V and 7 bases from J, the gap between germline ends came to 18 bases. This CDR3 spans 16 amino acids. The germline V gene encodes CDR1 KGHSH and CDR2 LQKENI.

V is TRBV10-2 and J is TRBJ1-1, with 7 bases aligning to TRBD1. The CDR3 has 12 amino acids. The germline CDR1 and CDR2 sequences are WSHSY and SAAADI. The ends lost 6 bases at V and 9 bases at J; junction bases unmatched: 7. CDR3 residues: CASRGDSPKAFF. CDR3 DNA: TGCGCCAGCAGGGGGGACAGTCCCAAAGCTTTCTTT.

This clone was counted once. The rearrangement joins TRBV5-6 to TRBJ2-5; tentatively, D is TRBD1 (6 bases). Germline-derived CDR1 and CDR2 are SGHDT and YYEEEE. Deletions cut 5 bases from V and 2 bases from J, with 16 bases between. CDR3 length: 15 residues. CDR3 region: CASRPTGKGQETQYF. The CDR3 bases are TGTGCCAGCAGACCCACAGGGAAGGGACAAGAGACCCAGTACTTC.

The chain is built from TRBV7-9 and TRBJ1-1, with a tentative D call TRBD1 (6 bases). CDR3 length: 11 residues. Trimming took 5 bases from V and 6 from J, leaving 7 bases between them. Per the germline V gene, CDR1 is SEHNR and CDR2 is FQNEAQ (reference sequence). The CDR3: CASSTGPEAFF. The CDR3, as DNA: TGTGCCAGCAGCACAGGGCCTGAAGCTTTCTTT.

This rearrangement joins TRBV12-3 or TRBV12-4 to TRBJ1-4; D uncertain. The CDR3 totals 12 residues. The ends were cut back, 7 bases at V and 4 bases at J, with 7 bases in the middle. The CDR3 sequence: CASTSLNEKLFF. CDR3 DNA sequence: TGTGCCAGCACCTCTCTTAATGAAAAACTGTTTTTT.

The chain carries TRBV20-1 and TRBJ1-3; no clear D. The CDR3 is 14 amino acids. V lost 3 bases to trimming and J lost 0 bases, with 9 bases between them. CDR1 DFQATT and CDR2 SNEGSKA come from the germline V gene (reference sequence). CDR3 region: CSASPTASGNTIYF. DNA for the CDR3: TGCAGTGCTAGTCCCACAGCCTCTGGAAACACCATATATTTT.

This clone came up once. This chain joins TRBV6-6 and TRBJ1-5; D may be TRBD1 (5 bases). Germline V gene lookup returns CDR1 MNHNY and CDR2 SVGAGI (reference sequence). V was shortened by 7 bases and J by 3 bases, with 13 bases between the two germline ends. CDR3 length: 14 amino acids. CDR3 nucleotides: TGTGCCAGCAATGTGTTAGGGGACAATCAGCCCCAGCATTTT. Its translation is CASNVLGDNQPQHF.

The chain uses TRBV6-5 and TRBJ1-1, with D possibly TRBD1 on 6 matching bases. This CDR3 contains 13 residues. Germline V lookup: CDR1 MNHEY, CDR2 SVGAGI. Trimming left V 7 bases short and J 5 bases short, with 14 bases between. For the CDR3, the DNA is TGTGCCAGCATTCCGACAGGTTCAACTGAAGCTTTCTTT. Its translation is CASIPTGSTEAFF.

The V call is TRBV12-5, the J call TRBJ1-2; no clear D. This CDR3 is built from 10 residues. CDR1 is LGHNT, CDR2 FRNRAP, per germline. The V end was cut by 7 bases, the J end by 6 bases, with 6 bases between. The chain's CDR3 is CASERDGYTF. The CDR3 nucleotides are TGTGCTAGTGAGCGGGATGGCTACACCTTC.

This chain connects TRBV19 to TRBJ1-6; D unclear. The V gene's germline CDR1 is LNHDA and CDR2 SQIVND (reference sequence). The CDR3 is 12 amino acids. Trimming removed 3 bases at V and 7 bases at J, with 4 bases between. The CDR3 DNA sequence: TGTGCCAGTAGTATCTTGAATTCACCCCTCCACTTT. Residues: CASSILNSPLHF.

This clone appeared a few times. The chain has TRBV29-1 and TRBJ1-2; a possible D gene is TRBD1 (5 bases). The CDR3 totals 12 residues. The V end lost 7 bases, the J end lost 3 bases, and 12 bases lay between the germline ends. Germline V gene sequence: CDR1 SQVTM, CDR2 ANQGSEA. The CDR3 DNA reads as TGCAGCGCAGGGAGCGAAGACTATGGCTACACCTTC. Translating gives CSAGSEDYGYTF.

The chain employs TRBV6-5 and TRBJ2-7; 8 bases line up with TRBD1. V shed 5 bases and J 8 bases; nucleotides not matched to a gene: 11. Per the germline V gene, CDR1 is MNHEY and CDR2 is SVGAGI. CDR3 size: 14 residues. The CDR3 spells CASSQQGVGTQQYF. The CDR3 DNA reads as TGTGCCAGCAGTCAACAGGGGGTCGGGACCCAGCAGTACTTC.

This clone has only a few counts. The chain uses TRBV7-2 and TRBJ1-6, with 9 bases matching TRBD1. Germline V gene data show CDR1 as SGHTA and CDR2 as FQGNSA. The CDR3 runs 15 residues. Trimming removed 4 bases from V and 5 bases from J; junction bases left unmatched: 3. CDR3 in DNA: TGTGCCAGCAGCTCACAGGGGGCTGATAATTCACCCCTCCACTTT. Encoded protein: CASSSQGADNSPLHF.

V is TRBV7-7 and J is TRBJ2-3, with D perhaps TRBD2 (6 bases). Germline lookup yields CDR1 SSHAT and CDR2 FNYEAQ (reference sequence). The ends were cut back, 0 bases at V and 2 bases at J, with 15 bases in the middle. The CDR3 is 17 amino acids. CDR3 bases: TGTGCCAGCAGCTTAGCGGCCGGCGGGATCTACACAGATACGCAGTATTTT. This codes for CASSLAAGGIYTDTQYF.

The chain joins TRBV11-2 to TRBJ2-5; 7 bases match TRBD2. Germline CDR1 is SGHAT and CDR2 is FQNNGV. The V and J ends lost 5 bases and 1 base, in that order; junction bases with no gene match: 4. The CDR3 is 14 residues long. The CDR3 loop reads CASSQGLGQETQYF. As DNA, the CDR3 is TGTGCCAGCAGCCAAGGACTAGGCCAAGAGACCCAGTACTTC.

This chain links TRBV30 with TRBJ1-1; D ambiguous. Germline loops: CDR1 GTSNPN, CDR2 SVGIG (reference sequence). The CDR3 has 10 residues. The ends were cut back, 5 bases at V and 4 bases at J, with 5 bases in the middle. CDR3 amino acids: CAWFGTEAFF. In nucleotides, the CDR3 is TGTGCCTGGTTCGGCACTGAAGCTTTCTTT.